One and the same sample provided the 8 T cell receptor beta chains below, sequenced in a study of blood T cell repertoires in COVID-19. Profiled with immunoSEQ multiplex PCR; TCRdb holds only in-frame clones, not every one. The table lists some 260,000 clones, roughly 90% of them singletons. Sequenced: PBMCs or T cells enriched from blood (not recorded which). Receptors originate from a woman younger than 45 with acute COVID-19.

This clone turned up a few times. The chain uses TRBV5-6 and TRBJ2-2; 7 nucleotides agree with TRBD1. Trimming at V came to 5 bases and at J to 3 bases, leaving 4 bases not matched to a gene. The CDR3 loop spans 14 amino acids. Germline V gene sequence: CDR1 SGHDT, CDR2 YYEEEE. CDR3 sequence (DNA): TGTGCCAGCAGGAGACAGGGCTACACCGGGGAGCTGTTTTTT. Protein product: CASRRQGYTGELFF.

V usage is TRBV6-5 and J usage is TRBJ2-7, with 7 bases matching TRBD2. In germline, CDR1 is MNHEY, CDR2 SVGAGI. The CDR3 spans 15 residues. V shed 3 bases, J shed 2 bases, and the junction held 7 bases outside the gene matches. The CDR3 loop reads CASSYGPGTTYEQYF. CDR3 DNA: TGTGCCAGCAGTTATGGGCCCGGGACTACCTACGAGCAGTACTTC.

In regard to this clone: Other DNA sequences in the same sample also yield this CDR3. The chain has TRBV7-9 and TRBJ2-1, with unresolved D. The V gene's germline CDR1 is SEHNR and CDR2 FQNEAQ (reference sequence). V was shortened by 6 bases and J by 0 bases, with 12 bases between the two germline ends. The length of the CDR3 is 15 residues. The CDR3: CASSRGRSSYNEQFF. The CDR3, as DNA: TGTGCCAGCAGTCGCGGCCGGAGCTCCTACAATGAGCAGTTCTTC.

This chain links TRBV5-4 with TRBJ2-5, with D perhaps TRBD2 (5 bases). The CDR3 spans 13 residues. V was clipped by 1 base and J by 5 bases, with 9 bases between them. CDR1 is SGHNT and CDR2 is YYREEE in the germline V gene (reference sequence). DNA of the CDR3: TGTGCCAGCAGCTTGAAGGGCGGGGAGACCCAGTACTTC. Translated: CASSLKGGETQYF.

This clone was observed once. CDR3 loop: CASGEANQPQHF. The CDR3, as DNA: TGTGCCAGCGGGGAGGCTAATCAGCCCCAGCATTTT. The V call is TRBV2, the J call TRBJ1-5; D unresolved. This CDR3 has 12 residues. V lost 8 bases and J 4 bases, leaving 9 bases between the germline ends. Germline CDR1 SNHLY, CDR2 FYNNEI.

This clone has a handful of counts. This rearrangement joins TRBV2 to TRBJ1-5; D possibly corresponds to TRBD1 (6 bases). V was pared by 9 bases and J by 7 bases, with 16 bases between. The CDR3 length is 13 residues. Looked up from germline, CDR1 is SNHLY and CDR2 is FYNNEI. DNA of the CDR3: TGTGCCAGGGGGGCCTCCCCGGCACAGCCCCAGCATTTT. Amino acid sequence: CARGASPAQPQHF.

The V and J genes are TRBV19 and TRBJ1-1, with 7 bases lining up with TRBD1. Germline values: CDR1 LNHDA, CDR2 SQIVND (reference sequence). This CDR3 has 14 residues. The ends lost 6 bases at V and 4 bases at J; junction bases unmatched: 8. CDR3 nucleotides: TGTGCCAGTAGAAAGACAGGGCTGGCCACTGAAGCTTTCTTT. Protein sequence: CASRKTGLATEAFF.

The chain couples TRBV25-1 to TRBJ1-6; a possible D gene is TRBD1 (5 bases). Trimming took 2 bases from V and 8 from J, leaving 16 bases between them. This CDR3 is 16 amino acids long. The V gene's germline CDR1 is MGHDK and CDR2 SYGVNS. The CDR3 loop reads CASSETGGGLYSPLHF. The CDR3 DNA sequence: TGTGCCAGCAGTGAAACGGGGGGAGGACTTTATTCACCCCTCCACTTT.